This T cell receptor (beta chain) was sequenced during a study of shared clonotypes between healthy human individuals. About the study: Per donor, CD8 memory used one plate, CD8 naive used two, CD4 memory used three and CD4 naive used three.

Only CD45RO-negative cells positively selected for CCR7 counted as naive CD8 cells, so terminally differentiated effector memory CD45RA+ cells were excluded. Per germline, CDR1 GTSNPN and CDR2 SVGIG (reference sequence). The V gene end was trimmed by 5 bases and the J gene end by 2 bases; junction bases not matched to a gene: 3. The CDR3 is made up of 13 amino acids. General observations from the study: The genetic and exposure-history diversity represented was limited by few donors. Despite large depth, rarefaction showed incomplete sorted-subset sequencing.

TCRdb's copy holds only in-frame clones and misses some; the assay was immunoSEQ multiplex PCR. The data hold about 1,800,000 clones, with about 95% observed a single time. Points on this clone: Its matching antigen is unknown. The sample contains more than one DNA sequence encoding this CDR3.

This chain links TRBV30 with TRBJ1-5; 7 bases align to TRBD1. What was sequenced was naive CD8+ T cells sorted from blood. This receptor was obtained from a man between 18 and 29 years old in good health. CDR3 sequence: CAWRGQGNQPQHF. In DNA form, the CDR3 reads TGTGCCTGGCGTGGACAGGGCAATCAGCCCCAGCATTTT.